These 8 T cell receptor beta chains were sequenced from one sample in a study of T cell responses to AZD1222 COVID-19 vaccine. Clones were read by immunoSEQ multiplex PCR, and TCRdb kept only the in-frame ones, dropping some. The sample holds roughly 140,000 clones, about 90% seen once. The material sequenced was peripheral blood, taken on day 0 of AZD1222 vaccination. Every receptor here comes from an adult in good health.

This chain joins TRBV19 and TRBJ1-5; 11 positions agree with TRBD1. Germline CDR1 LNHDA, CDR2 SQIVND (reference sequence). The length of the CDR3 is 15 residues. Losses at the gene ends were 0 bases for V and 7 bases for J; bases not matched to a gene: 2. The CDR3 loop reads CASSIDGTGGQPQHF. As DNA, the CDR3 is TGTGCCAGTAGTATAGACGGGACAGGGGGGCAGCCCCAGCATTTT.

The chain joins TRBV27 to TRBJ2-1; D remains ambiguous. Germline assignment: CDR1 MNHEY and CDR2 SMNVEV (reference sequence). Trimming removed 3 bases at V and 0 bases at J, with 12 bases between. The CDR3 runs 16 residues. CDR3 protein: CASSFKWDISYNEQFF. DNA for the CDR3: TGTGCCAGCAGTTTTAAGTGGGATATCTCCTACAATGAGCAGTTCTTC.

Written as DNA, the CDR3 is TGCGCCAGCAGCCAAGAGCGGGGAGTGGGCACCGGGGAGCTGTTTTTT. This codes for CASSQERGVGTGELFF. This chain uses TRBV4-1 with TRBJ2-2, with TRBD2 as a possible D gene (6 bases). In germline, CDR1 is MGHRA, CDR2 YSYEKL. V was shortened by 0 bases and J by 4 bases, with 12 bases between the two germline ends. This CDR3 contains 16 residues.

The sample holds one count of this clone. The gene calls are TRBV2 and TRBJ1-5, with a tentative D call TRBD1 (6 bases). The germline V and J ends were trimmed by 3 bases and 3 bases, with 21 bases remaining between them. The CDR3 extends over 18 amino acids. CDR1 and CDR2 from the germline V gene are SNHLY and FYNNEI. The CDR3 loop reads CASSDIRGLGAPNQPQHF. The CDR3 region has the DNA TGTGCCAGCAGTGATATCCGAGGCCTGGGGGCCCCCAATCAGCCCCAGCATTTT.

The rearrangement uses TRBV25-1 and TRBJ2-1; D is uncertain. This CDR3 region has 12 residues. V was clipped by 6 bases and J by 7 bases, with 10 bases between them. Germline V gene data show CDR1 as MGHDK and CDR2 as SYGVNS. CDR3 sequence (DNA): TGTGCCAGCAGCGAGGAGTCAAATGAGCAGTTCTTC. Translation gives CASSEESNEQFF.

This chain connects TRBV3-1 (or the pseudogene TRBV3-2) to TRBJ2-3; no clear D. CDR3 length equals 16 residues. The V end lost 4 bases, the J end lost 5 bases, and 19 bases lay between the germline ends. Germline CDR1 reads LGHDT; CDR2 reads YNNKEL (reference sequence). CDR3 sequence: CASSPTRASMGDTQYF. Here the CDR3 DNA reads TGTGCCAGCAGCCCGACAAGGGCTTCGATGGGAGATACGCAGTATTTT.

The chain carries TRBV10-1 and TRBJ1-1; TRBD1 is a possible D gene (5 bases). This CDR3 is built from 16 residues. The V end was cut by 4 bases, the J end by 7 bases, with 22 bases between. Germline values: CDR1 WNHNN, CDR2 SYGVQD (reference sequence). CDR3 sequence reads: CASSGQRGYWEIEAFF. The CDR3 DNA reads as TGCGCCAGCAGTGGACAGCGGGGATATTGGGAAATTGAAGCTTTCTTT.

The chain carries TRBV4-1 and TRBJ1-1; possibly TRBD1 for D (6 bases). Trimming cost V 0 bases and J 4 bases, with 12 bases left between them. From germline, CDR1 is MGHRA and CDR2 YSYEKL. The length of the CDR3 is 15 residues. CDR3 DNA: TGCGCCAGCAGCCAAGAAGGGGGATTGCCCACTGAAGCTTTCTTT. Its translation is CASSQEGGLPTEAFF.